Listed here are 28 T cell receptor beta chains from one sample, sequenced in a study of T-cell memory formation after mild COVID-19. One entry per CDR3 protein, called by TCRdb with MiXCR from the 5' RACE reads. The sample includes about 310,000 distinct CDR3 sequences, approximately 19% of them seen just once. Sequencing input: PBMCs or a T cell subset sorted from them (not recorded which). The receptors derive from a man between 18 and 29 years old who had mild COVID-19 (a few samples of this study predate the infection). Cell type and time point are not known.

This clonotype occurred a few times. The V call is TRBV6-5, the J call TRBJ2-7; D perhaps matches TRBD2 (5 bases). V lost 0 bases and J 3 bases, leaving 9 bases between the germline ends. The CDR3 runs to 14 residues. Germline V gene data show CDR1 as MNHEY and CDR2 as SVGAGI. The CDR3 loop is CASSYSAGGYEQYF. CDR3 DNA sequence: TGTGCCAGCAGTTACTCGGCGGGCGGCTACGAGCAGTACTTC.

The chain is built from TRBV5-1 and TRBJ2-5, with 10 positions matching TRBD1. Germline CDR1 SGHRS, CDR2 YFSETQ. Germline trimming cut 7 bases from V and 5 bases from J; bases unmatched to any gene: 8. This CDR3 has 14 amino acids. The CDR3 DNA reads TGCGCCAGCGGGACGACAGGGGGCGGCGAGACCCAGTACTTC. Amino acids: CASGTTGGGETQYF.

The sample holds a few counts of this clonotype. The chain links TRBV5-1 to TRBJ2-3, with D possibly being TRBD2 (7 bases). The CDR3 is 15 residues long. V was pared by 4 bases and J by 11 bases, with 23 bases between. Germline loops: CDR1 SGHRS, CDR2 YFSETQ. The CDR3: CASSTNKAGAMVQYF. CDR3 sequence (DNA): TGCGCCAGCAGCACGAACAAGGCGGGGGCAATGGTGCAGTATTTT.

This clonotype turned up a few times. The chain employs TRBV4-3 and TRBJ2-3; D is unclear. Per germline, CDR1 LGHNA and CDR2 YSLEER. CDR3 size: 15 residues. V was cut by 2 bases and J by 2 bases, with 11 bases left in between. The CDR3 coding sequence is TGCGCCAGCAGCCAACGGAGCCTCAACACAGATACGCAGTATTTT. Encoded protein: CASSQRSLNTDTQYF.

The J gene is TRBJ2-7, the V gene TRBV12-3 or TRBV12-4, with 9 bases identical to TRBD1. The CDR3 is 16 amino acids. Trimming cost V 4 bases and J 2 bases; bases outside gene matches: 9. Written as DNA, the CDR3 is TGTGCCAGCAGTTACCCCGGGACAGGGATTCCCTACGAGCAGTACTTC. The encoded protein is CASSYPGTGIPYEQYF.

The rearrangement joins TRBV5-1 to TRBJ2-2; 7 nucleotides line up with TRBD1. Germline CDR1 SGHRS, CDR2 YFSETQ. V was clipped by 6 bases and J by 4 bases; unmatched bases: 6. The CDR3 length is 14 residues. CDR3: CASTRGMSTGELFF. The CDR3, as DNA: TGCGCCAGCACCAGGGGGATGAGCACCGGGGAGCTGTTTTTT.

This clonotype was seen only a few times. The chain joins TRBV7-2 to TRBJ2-3, with D unresolved. V lost 2 bases and J lost 8, with 8 bases in between. The CDR3 spans 12 residues. Germline CDR1 and CDR2: SGHTA and FQGNSA. CDR3 DNA: TGTGCCAGCAGCTTAAAGCACCCTACGCAGTATTTT. Its protein is CASSLKHPTQYF.

This clonotype turned up a few times. The V gene is TRBV24-1, the J gene TRBJ2-2; unclear D gene. Germline CDR1 reads KGHDR; CDR2 reads SFDVKD. Trimming removed 4 bases at V and 1 base at J, with 9 bases between. The CDR3 extends over 15 amino acids. The DNA for the CDR3 is TGTGCCACCAGTGACCAGCTCATGAACACCGGGGAGCTGTTTTTT. It codes for CATSDQLMNTGELFF.

This clonotype has only a few counts. The chain carries TRBV30 and TRBJ1-5; D is possibly TRBD1 (6 bases). Trimming took off 1 base at V and 6 bases at J, with 10 bases between the two ends. This CDR3 comprises 13 residues. The germline CDR1 and CDR2 sequences are GTSNPN and SVGIG (reference sequence). The CDR3, as DNA: TGTGCCTGGAGTGACAGGGTCGCTCAGCCCCAGCATTTT. It is translated as CAWSDRVAQPQHF.

This clonotype has a handful of counts. The chain uses TRBV7-3 and TRBJ2-1, with a possible D match to TRBD2 (7 bases). The germline V gene has CDR1 SGHTA and CDR2 FQGTGA. The V and J ends lost 5 bases and 0 bases respectively, with 11 bases between them. CDR3 size: 15 residues. CDR3 amino acids: CASSLRGASYNEQFF. Written as DNA, the CDR3 is TGTGCCAGCAGCCTTCGGGGGGCCTCCTACAATGAGCAGTTCTTC.

The J gene is TRBJ2-5, the V gene TRBV20-1; D call uncertain. V dropped 2 bases and J dropped 3 bases, with 7 bases sitting between them. The CDR3 runs 12 residues. Germline V gives CDR1 DFQATT, CDR2 SNEGSKA (reference sequence). CDR3 DNA sequence: TGCAGTGCTAGACTGTTGGAAGAGACCCAGTACTTC. This codes for CSARLLEETQYF.

The chain uses TRBV4-3 and TRBJ2-7; 9 positions agree with TRBD1. With V trimmed by 1 base and J by 2 bases, 6 bases remained unmatched. CDR3 length: 16 residues. Germline V CDR1 and CDR2: LGHNA, YSLEER. For the CDR3, the DNA is TGCGCCAGCAGCCAAGGGGGACAGGGCAACCCCTACGAGCAGTACGTC. Translated, it gives CASSQGGQGNPYEQYV.

This clonotype was seen more than once but under ten times. The chain recombines TRBV5-1 with TRBJ1-3; no clear D gene. The V and J ends lost 2 bases and 4 bases respectively, with 10 bases between them. This CDR3 has 14 amino acids. Germline V gives CDR1 SGHRS, CDR2 YFSETQ. This CDR3 is CASSFEYSGNTIYF. The DNA for the CDR3 is TGCGCCAGCAGCTTCGAGTATTCAGGAAACACCATATATTTT.

The gene calls are TRBV7-2 and TRBJ2-3; D possibly uses TRBD1 or TRBD2 (6 bases each). The CDR3 is 15 amino acids. Between the trimmed V and J ends, which lost 5 bases and 2 bases, there was a span of 14 bases. Germline CDR1 reads SGHTA; CDR2 reads FQGNSA. CDR3 in amino acids: CASSTLGGHTDTQYF. CDR3 coding DNA: TGTGCCAGCAGCACCCTGGGGGGACACACAGATACGCAGTATTTT.

This clonotype was picked up a small number of times. This chain uses TRBV12-3 or TRBV12-4 with TRBJ2-3, with a possible D match to TRBD2 (6 bases). The CDR3 is 15 amino acids. Trimming removed 5 bases at V and 2 bases at J, with 14 bases between. CDR3 DNA sequence: TGTGCCAGCAGTCCCGGGACTCAAGACACAGATACGCAGTATTTT. This sequence encodes CASSPGTQDTDTQYF.

The chain uses TRBV18 and TRBJ2-7, with 9 bases aligning to TRBD1. The CDR3 runs to 14 residues. The junction had 4 bases not matched to a gene; V was cut back by 3 bases and J by 4 bases. Germline assignment: CDR1 KGHSH and CDR2 LQKENI. The CDR3 loop is CASSPSGTGYEQYF. CDR3 sequence (DNA): TGTGCCAGCTCACCCTCCGGGACAGGGTACGAGCAGTACTTC.

The table lists this clonotype with a few counts. The CDR3 protein is CASSLKADSPLHF. The CDR3 nucleotides are TGCGCCAGCAGCTTGAAGGCAGATTCACCCCTCCACTTT. This sequence joins TRBV5-1 and TRBJ1-6; no clear D. The CDR3 has 13 residues. Trimming cost V 1 base and J 8 bases, with 7 bases left between them. CDR1 and CDR2 from the germline V gene are SGHRS and YFSETQ.

This clonotype was seen a handful of times. The rearrangement links TRBV20-1 to TRBJ1-2, with unresolved D. Germline values: CDR1 DFQATT, CDR2 SNEGSKA (reference sequence). Between the trimmed V and J ends, which lost 0 bases and 5 bases, there was a span of 13 bases. This CDR3 has 14 residues. The chain's CDR3 is CSARDSETVYGYTF. CDR3 nucleotides: TGCAGTGCTAGAGATTCGGAAACAGTTTATGGCTACACCTTC.

This clonotype was seen more than once but under ten times. V usage is TRBV7-3 and J usage is TRBJ2-1, with TRBD1 matching 7 bases. CDR1 is SGHTA, CDR2 FQGTGA, per germline. There are 16 residues in the CDR3. Trimming took 5 bases from V and 7 from J; bases not matched to a gene: 14. For the CDR3, the DNA is TGTGCCAGCAGCCCCTTAGGGGGCCTTATCGGGAATGAGCAGTTCTTC. Translation gives CASSPLGGLIGNEQFF.

In this sample, this clonotype turned up a few times. The genes are TRBV3-1 and TRBJ2-2; D might be TRBD2 (5 bases). The CDR3 sequence is 14 residues long. Trimming shortened V by 7 bases and J by 5 bases, and 14 bases separated the two germline ends. CDR1 is LGHDT, CDR2 YNNKEL, per germline (reference sequence). The CDR3: CASNLGLGTGELFF. CDR3 bases: TGTGCCAGCAATTTAGGACTGGGAACCGGGGAGCTGTTTTTT.

This clonotype was picked up many times. The J gene is TRBJ2-3, the V gene TRBV4-2; D is ambiguous. V was trimmed by 4 bases and J by 8 bases, leaving 10 bases between them. The CDR3 has 12 amino acids. CDR1 is LGHNA, CDR2 YNFKEQ, per germline. CDR3 sequence reads: CASSPSRATQYF. The CDR3 DNA reads TGTGCCAGCAGCCCGTCTCGAGCTACGCAGTATTTT.

This clonotype showed up just a few times. J is TRBJ2-3 and V is TRBV10-3; D gene unclear. The CDR3 length is 16 residues. Trimming left V 0 bases short and J 1 base short, with 11 bases between. Germline CDR1 reads ENHRY; CDR2 reads SYGVKD. CDR3 residues: CAISESGGAGTDTQYF. CDR3 coding DNA: TGTGCCATCAGTGAGTCGGGCGGCGCTGGCACAGATACGCAGTATTTT.

The CDR3 DNA follows: TGTGCCAGCAGCTTAGATGGTGTCACAGATACGCAGTATTTT. Protein: CASSLDGVTDTQYF. V is TRBV7-6 and J is TRBJ2-3; no reliable D call. Germline-derived CDR1 and CDR2 are SGHVS and FNYEAQ. This CDR3 region has 14 residues. V lost 1 base and J 2 bases, leaving 7 bases between the germline ends.

This clonotype was observed many times. The V call is TRBV18, the J call TRBJ2-7, with D hard to call. Germline lookup yields CDR1 KGHSH and CDR2 LQKENI. This CDR3 spans 13 amino acids. V lost 6 bases and J lost 2, with 11 bases in between. The CDR3 coding sequence is TGTGCCAGCTCGCTGGACCGAGCCTACGAGCAGTACGTC. Translating gives CASSLDRAYEQYV.

The chain recombines TRBV18 with TRBJ2-7, with TRBD1 matching over 8 bases. The CDR3 has 14 residues. Unmatched junction bases numbered 5, after V lost 5 bases and J lost 2 bases. Germline values: CDR1 KGHSH, CDR2 LQKENI. Here the CDR3 reads CASSTRGLTYEQYF. In nucleotides, the CDR3 is TGTGCCAGCTCAACCAGGGGGCTAACCTACGAGCAGTACTTC.

This clonotype was detected a few times. This chain connects TRBV7-3 to TRBJ2-1; D may correspond to TRBD1 or TRBD2 (5 bases each). Germline CDR1 SGHTA, CDR2 FQGTGA. Trimming left V 5 bases short and J 4 bases short, with 9 bases between. The CDR3 contains 13 residues. CDR3 sequence: CASSRDLYNEQFF. CDR3 DNA: TGTGCCAGCAGCCGGGACCTTTACAATGAGCAGTTCTTC.

As DNA, the CDR3 is TGCAGTGCTAGGCCGGGGAGGGAAGAGACCCAGTACTTC. Protein: CSARPGREETQYF. The V and J genes are TRBV20-1 and TRBJ2-5; the match to TRBD2 covers 7 bases. Germline V gene lookup returns CDR1 DFQATT and CDR2 SNEGSKA (reference sequence). Trimming at V came to 3 bases and at J to 3 bases, leaving 4 bases not matched to a gene. This CDR3 is 13 amino acids long.

This chain uses TRBV28 with TRBJ1-2, with 8 bases lining up with TRBD1. Trimming at V came to 4 bases and at J to 0 bases, leaving 7 bases not matched to a gene. The CDR3 totals 16 residues. The germline V gene has CDR1 MDHEN and CDR2 SYDVKM. As DNA, the CDR3 is TGTGCCAGCAGTTCCCACGTGACAGGGGCTAACTATGGCTACACCTTC. It is translated as CASSSHVTGANYGYTF.